The rows below give T cell receptor beta chains drawn from one sample of a study of T cell responses to AZD1222 COVID-19 vaccine. Measured with immunoSEQ multiplex PCR; TCRdb has only the in-frame clones, and not every one. The repertoire includes about 48,000 clones, around 89% of them detected once, and 5.3% sits in the top ten. The source material was peripheral blood, sampled 28 days after the second AZD1222 dose. Receptors were obtained from an adult who received the AZD1222 COVID-19 vaccine. The CDR3 runs from the conserved cysteine through the conserved F or W. The order of the fields is J gene, V gene, clone size, D gene, CDR3 DNA, CDR3 protein. The D gene is left open where the match is weak. The size entry is marked missing in some rows and otherwise reads once, few, many or a size class.

J: TRBJ1-3; V: TRBV6-6; size: -; D: TRBD1; DNA: TGTGCCACCCGGACAGGTGGAAACACCATATATTTT; CDR3: CATRTGGNTIYF
J: TRBJ2-2; V: TRBV4-2; size: few; D: TRBD1; DNA: TGTGCCAGCAGACCCCTAGGGGGCGAGAACACCGGGGAGCTGTTTTTT; CDR3: CASRPLGGENTGELFF
J: TRBJ2-2; V: TRBV9; size: -; D: -; DNA: TGTGCCAGCAGCACACTACTGTGGACCGGGGAGCTGTTTTTT; CDR3: CASSTLLWTGELFF
J: TRBJ2-1; V: TRBV4-1; size: -; D: TRBD2; DNA: TGCGCCAGCAGCCAACCTAGACTAGCGGGGGGGCCATATGAGCAGTTCTTC; CDR3: CASSQPRLAGGPYEQFF
J: TRBJ2-7; V: TRBV18; size: -; D: TRBD2; DNA: TGTGCCAGCTCACCACCGCGGGAGTACGAGCAGTACTTC; CDR3: CASSPPREYEQYF
J: TRBJ1-6; V: TRBV9; size: -; D: -; DNA: TGTGCCAGCAGCGCCGGGGACTCAGGGGTCGGGTCACCCCTCCACTTT; CDR3: CASSAGDSGVGSPLHF
J: TRBJ2-7; V: TRBV27; size: -; D: TRBD1; DNA: TGTGCCAGCAGGGTAGGACAGGGGGCTTACTACGAGCAGTACTTC; CDR3: CASRVGQGAYYEQYF
J: TRBJ2-7; V: TRBV6-5; size: -; D: -; DNA: TGTGCCAGCAGTATCGGCCCGGGGCCTTTCGAGCAGTACTTC; CDR3: CASSIGPGPFEQYF
J: TRBJ2-3; V: TRBV19; size: -; D: -; DNA: TGTGCCAGTAGTATAGGGGGGGTCAGCACAGATACGCAGTATTTT; CDR3: CASSIGGVSTDTQYF
J: TRBJ2-7; V: TRBV5-1; size: -; D: -; DNA: TGCGCCAGCAGAGCCCTGGGGGTGCGGGGCGGCGAGCAGTACTTC; CDR3: CASRALGVRGGEQYF
J: TRBJ2-5; V: TRBV18; size: -; D: TRBD1; DNA: TGTGCCAGCTCACCAGGACAGGGTTTAGAGACCCAGTACTTC; CDR3: CASSPGQGLETQYF
J: TRBJ1-3; V: TRBV2; size: -; D: TRBD1; DNA: TGTGCCAGCAGGGACAGGGGCTCAGGAAACACCATATATTTT; CDR3: CASRDRGSGNTIYF
J: TRBJ2-5; V: TRBV5-1; size: few; D: TRBD1; DNA: TGCGCCAGCAGCTTCCGGACAGGGGTGGAGGAGACCCAGTACTTC; CDR3: CASSFRTGVEETQYF
J: TRBJ2-7; V: TRBV5-1; size: -; D: -; DNA: TGCGCCAGCAGCTTGTTGCAGGACCAAGACGAGCAGTACTTC; CDR3: CASSLLQDQDEQYF
J: TRBJ1-1; V: TRBV7-2; size: -; D: -; DNA: TGTGCCAGCAGCGAAACTTGGAACACTGAAGCTTTCTTT; CDR3: CASSETWNTEAFF
J: TRBJ1-6; V: TRBV15; size: -; D: -; DNA: TGTGCCACCAGCAGAGATCGGGGGGCCGGCTCACCCCTCCACTTT; CDR3: CATSRDRGAGSPLHF
J: TRBJ2-3; V: TRBV3-1/TRBV3-2; size: few; D: -; DNA: TGTGCCAGCAGCCAAGGGGCGACTGGGAGCACAGATACGCAGTATTTT; CDR3: CASSQGATGSTDTQYF
J: TRBJ2-3; V: TRBV7-8; size: -; D: -; DNA: TGTGCCAGCAGCTTACGGCGGGATAATATCGGTACGCAGTATTTT; CDR3: CASSLRRDNIGTQYF
J: TRBJ1-2; V: TRBV5-1; size: -; D: -; DNA: TGCGCCAGCAGCTTGGATGGGCAGGGTGACACTAACTATGGCTACACCTTC; CDR3: CASSLDGQGDTNYGYTF
J: TRBJ2-5; V: TRBV5-1; size: -; D: TRBD2; DNA: TGCGCCAGCAGCCCGGGGACTAGCGGACCCCAAGAGACCCAGTACTTC; CDR3: CASSPGTSGPQETQYF
J: TRBJ2-7; V: TRBV23-1; size: -; D: TRBD1; DNA: TGCGCCAGCAGCTTGGACAGGGGCGACGAGCAGTACTTC; CDR3: CASSLDRGDEQYF
J: TRBJ1-1; V: TRBV13; size: -; D: -; DNA: TGTGCCAGCAAGTTCCGGAACACTGAAGCTTTCTTT; CDR3: CASKFRNTEAFF
J: TRBJ2-4; V: TRBV5-6; size: -; D: TRBD1; DNA: TGTGCCAGCAGCTTACTCAGGGGGCAGGCCATTCAGTACTTC; CDR3: CASSLLRGQAIQYF
J: TRBJ2-5; V: TRBV9; size: -; D: -; DNA: TGTGCCAGCAGCCCAAGGACGGTAACCGGGTACCAAGAGACCCAGTACTTC; CDR3: CASSPRTVTGYQETQYF
J: TRBJ2-7; V: TRBV7-9; size: -; D: TRBD1; DNA: TGTGCCAGCAGCTTAGGGGGGACAGGGCCCGTCGAGCAGTACTTC; CDR3: CASSLGGTGPVEQYF